This is a list of T cell receptor beta chains from one sample in a study of T cell responses to AZD1222 COVID-19 vaccine. Libraries were prepared by immunoSEQ multiplex PCR; TCRdb keeps only in-frame clonotypes and omits some of them. The table lists 55,000 to 85,000 clones, roughly 84% of them singletons, with 9.8% in the top ten. The source was peripheral blood, collected on day 0 of AZD1222 vaccination. These TCRs come from an adult in good health. Both conserved end residues are part of each CDR3. Fields, in order: J gene, clone size, V gene, CDR3 length, D gene, CDR3 DNA, CDR3 protein. A D gene is named only where the DNA matches it firmly. Clone size is stated in some rows and not others, as once, few, many or a class when expanded.

j_call: TRBJ2-3; clone_size: NA; v_call: TRBV6-5; cdr3_length: 15; d_call: NA; cdr3_nt: TGTGCCAGCAGCCCCGGGACTAACAGGGGAGATACGCAGTATTTT; cdr3_aa: CASSPGTNRGDTQYF
j_call: TRBJ2-3; clone_size: NA; v_call: TRBV7-3; cdr3_length: 15; d_call: NA; cdr3_nt: TGTGCCAGCAGCTCCACGGGACTCCACACAGATACGCAGTATTTT; cdr3_aa: CASSSTGLHTDTQYF
j_call: TRBJ2-1; clone_size: NA; v_call: TRBV6-2/TRBV6-3; cdr3_length: 20; d_call: TRBD1; cdr3_nt: TGTGCCAGCAGCCCCATCGAGGACAGGGTCCGATTTATTCCCTACAATGAGCAGTTCTTC; cdr3_aa: CASSPIEDRVRFIPYNEQFF
j_call: TRBJ2-3; clone_size: once; v_call: TRBV18; cdr3_length: 16; d_call: TRBD1; cdr3_nt: TGTGCCAGCTCACCACCGGACAGGGGGCGCCCAGATACGCAGTATTTT; cdr3_aa: CASSPPDRGRPDTQYF
j_call: TRBJ1-6; clone_size: NA; v_call: TRBV19; cdr3_length: 13; d_call: NA; cdr3_nt: TGTGCCAGTAGTATGTCAGGGGTTTCACCCCTCCACTTT; cdr3_aa: CASSMSGVSPLHF
j_call: TRBJ1-6; clone_size: NA; v_call: TRBV2; cdr3_length: 14; d_call: NA; cdr3_nt: TGTGCCAGCAGCCCGAGCTCCTATAATTCACCCCTCCACTTT; cdr3_aa: CASSPSSYNSPLHF
j_call: TRBJ2-1; clone_size: NA; v_call: TRBV3-1/TRBV3-2; cdr3_length: 19; d_call: TRBD2; cdr3_nt: TGTGCCAGCAGCCAAGGGGGAGCGGGGGGCCCTCATTACTACAATGAGCAGTTCTTC; cdr3_aa: CASSQGGAGGPHYYNEQFF
j_call: TRBJ1-5; clone_size: once; v_call: TRBV24-1; cdr3_length: 14; d_call: TRBD1; cdr3_nt: TGTGCCACCAGTGATTCCCGGGACAGCCAGCCCCAGCATTTT; cdr3_aa: CATSDSRDSQPQHF
j_call: TRBJ1-2; clone_size: NA; v_call: TRBV3-1/TRBV3-2; cdr3_length: 17; d_call: TRBD1; cdr3_nt: TGTGCCAGCAGCCAAGTATGGGGACAGACCTTTGACTATGGCTACACCTTC; cdr3_aa: CASSQVWGQTFDYGYTF
j_call: TRBJ1-1; clone_size: NA; v_call: TRBV5-4; cdr3_length: 12; d_call: NA; cdr3_nt: TGTGCCAGCAGCTCCCTCTACACTGAAGCTTTCTTT; cdr3_aa: CASSSLYTEAFF
j_call: TRBJ2-3; clone_size: once; v_call: TRBV6-2/TRBV6-3; cdr3_length: 12; d_call: TRBD2; cdr3_nt: TGTGCCAGCAGCTCTAGCGGGGATACGCAGTATTTT; cdr3_aa: CASSSSGDTQYF
j_call: TRBJ1-1; clone_size: once; v_call: TRBV5-6; cdr3_length: 12; d_call: NA; cdr3_nt: TGTGCCAGCACCGACAGCTTCACTGAAGCTTTCTTT; cdr3_aa: CASTDSFTEAFF
j_call: TRBJ2-1; clone_size: NA; v_call: TRBV24-1; cdr3_length: 14; d_call: NA; cdr3_nt: TGTGCCACCAGTGATGCGGGACCCTACAATGAGCAGTTCTTC; cdr3_aa: CATSDAGPYNEQFF
j_call: TRBJ2-5; clone_size: NA; v_call: TRBV2; cdr3_length: 13; d_call: NA; cdr3_nt: TGTGCCAGCAGGCGGGGGCAGCAAGAGACCCAGTACTTC; cdr3_aa: CASRRGQQETQYF
j_call: TRBJ1-2; clone_size: once; v_call: TRBV5-4; cdr3_length: 14; d_call: NA; cdr3_nt: TGTGCCAGCAGCTCTTACCTATCAGGTGGGGGCTACACCTTC; cdr3_aa: CASSSYLSGGGYTF
j_call: TRBJ2-6; clone_size: few; v_call: TRBV21-1; cdr3_length: 21; d_call: NA; cdr3_nt: TGTGCCAGCAGCAAAAAACTTAAGGTGGGGACTGCTACCGAAGGGGCCAACGTCCTGACTTTC; cdr3_aa: CASSKKLKVGTATEGANVLTF
j_call: TRBJ2-7; clone_size: NA; v_call: TRBV28; cdr3_length: 12; d_call: NA; cdr3_nt: TGTGCCGCCGGTGGGACGGTGGGCGAGCAGTACTTC; cdr3_aa: CAAGGTVGEQYF
j_call: TRBJ2-1; clone_size: NA; v_call: TRBV11-2; cdr3_length: 14; d_call: NA; cdr3_nt: TGTGCCAGCAGCTTAGATCCTACCTACAATGAGCAGTTCTTC; cdr3_aa: CASSLDPTYNEQFF
j_call: TRBJ1-5; clone_size: NA; v_call: TRBV2; cdr3_length: 14; d_call: TRBD1; cdr3_nt: TGTGCCAGCAGCGGGACAGGGAGAGATCAGCCCCAGCATTTT; cdr3_aa: CASSGTGRDQPQHF
j_call: TRBJ2-7; clone_size: NA; v_call: TRBV13; cdr3_length: 15; d_call: TRBD1; cdr3_nt: TGTGCCAGCAGCTTCTTGGGACAGGGGAGGAACGAGCAGTACTTC; cdr3_aa: CASSFLGQGRNEQYF
j_call: TRBJ1-1; clone_size: once; v_call: TRBV6-4; cdr3_length: 14; d_call: TRBD1; cdr3_nt: TGTGCCAGCAGAGCGCGACAGGGGGCGGAAGGGGCTTTCTTT; cdr3_aa: CASRARQGAEGAFF
j_call: TRBJ2-5; clone_size: once; v_call: TRBV7-9; cdr3_length: 13; d_call: NA; cdr3_nt: TGTGCCAGCAGCTACCCCGATCAAGAGACCCAGTACTTC; cdr3_aa: CASSYPDQETQYF
j_call: TRBJ2-1; clone_size: few; v_call: TRBV24-1; cdr3_length: 17; d_call: NA; cdr3_nt: TGTGCCACCAGTCCCCCAACGGGGGCAGCCGACTACAATGAGCAGTTCTTC; cdr3_aa: CATSPPTGAADYNEQFF
j_call: TRBJ2-7; clone_size: once; v_call: TRBV30; cdr3_length: 11; d_call: TRBD1; cdr3_nt: TGTGCCTGGACGACAGGGTACGAGCAGTACTTC; cdr3_aa: CAWTTGYEQYF
j_call: TRBJ2-1; clone_size: NA; v_call: TRBV27; cdr3_length: 15; d_call: TRBD2; cdr3_nt: TGTGCCAGCAGCCTACTGCGGGGGGGCCTACTTGAGCAGTTCTTC; cdr3_aa: CASSLLRGGLLEQFF
j_call: TRBJ1-5; clone_size: few; v_call: TRBV7-9; cdr3_length: 12; d_call: NA; cdr3_nt: TGTGCCAGCCAGTATAGCAATCAGCCCCAGCATTTT; cdr3_aa: CASQYSNQPQHF
j_call: TRBJ2-7; clone_size: NA; v_call: TRBV7-9; cdr3_length: 15; d_call: NA; cdr3_nt: TGTGCCAGCAGCTTGCAGGGCGCCCCTACCTACGAGCAGTACTTC; cdr3_aa: CASSLQGAPTYEQYF
j_call: TRBJ2-3; clone_size: once; v_call: TRBV19; cdr3_length: 15; d_call: TRBD2; cdr3_nt: TGTGCCAGTAGTATGATAATAGCGGGGGAAGATACGCAGTATTTT; cdr3_aa: CASSMIIAGEDTQYF
j_call: TRBJ2-1; clone_size: once; v_call: TRBV5-1; cdr3_length: 18; d_call: TRBD2; cdr3_nt: TGCGCCAGCAGCTTGGTGGCCGGACTAGCGGGGGGCTACAATGAGCAGTTCTTC; cdr3_aa: CASSLVAGLAGGYNEQFF
j_call: TRBJ1-6; clone_size: NA; v_call: TRBV19; cdr3_length: 14; d_call: TRBD1; cdr3_nt: TGTGCCAGTAGTATGGGACAGATCAATTCACCCCTCCACTTT; cdr3_aa: CASSMGQINSPLHF
j_call: TRBJ1-1; clone_size: NA; v_call: TRBV10-3; cdr3_length: 13; d_call: TRBD1; cdr3_nt: TGTGCCAGCTGGACAGGGGAGAACACTGAAGCTTTCTTT; cdr3_aa: CASWTGENTEAFF
j_call: TRBJ1-1; clone_size: NA; v_call: TRBV7-9; cdr3_length: 16; d_call: TRBD1; cdr3_nt: TGTGCCAGCAGCCCGGCGGGGACAGGGGTGAACACTGAAGCTTTCTTT; cdr3_aa: CASSPAGTGVNTEAFF
j_call: TRBJ2-7; clone_size: NA; v_call: TRBV9; cdr3_length: 14; d_call: NA; cdr3_nt: TGTGCCAGCAGCGTAGGTGGAGGGGACTACGAGCAGTACTTC; cdr3_aa: CASSVGGGDYEQYF
j_call: TRBJ1-5; clone_size: once; v_call: TRBV18; cdr3_length: 13; d_call: NA; cdr3_nt: TGTGCCAGCTCACCTAACGGTGATCAGCCCCAGCATTTT; cdr3_aa: CASSPNGDQPQHF
j_call: TRBJ1-6; clone_size: medium-sized; v_call: TRBV5-1; cdr3_length: 14; d_call: TRBD1; cdr3_nt: TGCGCCAGCAGCTCGGGACAGGGAAATTCACCCCTCCACTTT; cdr3_aa: CASSSGQGNSPLHF
j_call: TRBJ1-1; clone_size: NA; v_call: TRBV7-3; cdr3_length: 14; d_call: NA; cdr3_nt: TGTGCCAGCAGCTCGAACGGAAAGAACACTGAAGCTTTCTTT; cdr3_aa: CASSSNGKNTEAFF
j_call: TRBJ2-3; clone_size: once; v_call: TRBV5-4; cdr3_length: 15; d_call: TRBD2; cdr3_nt: TGTGCCAGCAGCTTGAAGCGGGGGGTGGAGGATACGCAGTATTTT; cdr3_aa: CASSLKRGVEDTQYF
j_call: TRBJ1-2; clone_size: once; v_call: TRBV5-1; cdr3_length: 13; d_call: NA; cdr3_nt: TGCGCCAGCAGCTTGTCGGCTAACTATGGCTACACCTTC; cdr3_aa: CASSLSANYGYTF
j_call: TRBJ1-1; clone_size: NA; v_call: TRBV5-7; cdr3_length: 15; d_call: NA; cdr3_nt: TGTGCCAGCAGCTTGGTAAGGGGATTGGACACTGAAGCTTTCTTT; cdr3_aa: CASSLVRGLDTEAFF
j_call: TRBJ1-6; clone_size: NA; v_call: TRBV5-5; cdr3_length: 15; d_call: TRBD1; cdr3_nt: TGTGCCAGCAGCTTGGTCAGGGGGCAGGATTCACCCCTCCACTTT; cdr3_aa: CASSLVRGQDSPLHF
j_call: TRBJ1-2; clone_size: NA; v_call: TRBV28; cdr3_length: 12; d_call: NA; cdr3_nt: TGTGCCAGCAGGGGATTTGGCTATGGCTACACCTTC; cdr3_aa: CASRGFGYGYTF
j_call: TRBJ1-2; clone_size: NA; v_call: TRBV28; cdr3_length: 13; d_call: TRBD1; cdr3_nt: TGTGCCAGCAGGCGTACAGGGGGAGGGGGCTACACCTTC; cdr3_aa: CASRRTGGGGYTF
j_call: TRBJ1-3; clone_size: NA; v_call: TRBV7-2; cdr3_length: 13; d_call: NA; cdr3_nt: TGTGCCAGCAGCTTCGGGGCTGGAAACACCATATATTTT; cdr3_aa: CASSFGAGNTIYF
j_call: TRBJ2-3; clone_size: few; v_call: TRBV18; cdr3_length: 15; d_call: TRBD2; cdr3_nt: TGTGCCAGCTCACCGGTGACTAGCGGGTCTGATACGCAGTATTTT; cdr3_aa: CASSPVTSGSDTQYF
j_call: TRBJ2-3; clone_size: NA; v_call: TRBV9; cdr3_length: 15; d_call: TRBD2; cdr3_nt: TGTGCCAGCAGCGTAGTCGGGGGGGCCACAGATACGCAGTATTTT; cdr3_aa: CASSVVGGATDTQYF
j_call: TRBJ1-3; clone_size: NA; v_call: TRBV28; cdr3_length: 14; d_call: TRBD1; cdr3_nt: TGTGCCAGCAATGGACAGGGGCGCGGAAACACCATATATTTT; cdr3_aa: CASNGQGRGNTIYF
j_call: TRBJ1-2; clone_size: few; v_call: TRBV30; cdr3_length: 14; d_call: NA; cdr3_nt: TGTGCCTGGAGAGCAAGGGGGTTGCTCTATGGCTACACCTTC; cdr3_aa: CAWRARGLLYGYTF
j_call: TRBJ1-2; clone_size: NA; v_call: TRBV18; cdr3_length: 14; d_call: NA; cdr3_nt: TGTGCCAGCTCACCAGGAAGGCAGGACTATGGCTACACCTTC; cdr3_aa: CASSPGRQDYGYTF
j_call: TRBJ1-4; clone_size: NA; v_call: TRBV30; cdr3_length: 18; d_call: NA; cdr3_nt: TGTGCCTGGAACCGCCCCATGAAATCTCAGGGGATTAATGAAAAACTGTTTTTT; cdr3_aa: CAWNRPMKSQGINEKLFF
j_call: TRBJ1-1; clone_size: NA; v_call: TRBV6-5; cdr3_length: 14; d_call: TRBD1; cdr3_nt: TGTGCCAGCAGAGGGACAGGGGGAGGCACTGAAGCTTTCTTT; cdr3_aa: CASRGTGGGTEAFF
j_call: TRBJ1-1; clone_size: NA; v_call: TRBV28; cdr3_length: 14; d_call: NA; cdr3_nt: TGTGCCAGCAGTTTACCCCAGGGAAAAACTGAAGCTTTCTTT; cdr3_aa: CASSLPQGKTEAFF
j_call: TRBJ2-7; clone_size: once; v_call: TRBV7-2; cdr3_length: 14; d_call: NA; cdr3_nt: TGTGCCAGCAGCCTGCGGAGGGGGGCCAGGGAGCAGTACTTC; cdr3_aa: CASSLRRGAREQYF
j_call: TRBJ2-7; clone_size: NA; v_call: TRBV5-4; cdr3_length: 17; d_call: TRBD2; cdr3_nt: TGTGCCAGCAGCTTCCCCCCGGTAGCCGGGAGGTTCGTCGAGCAGTACTTC; cdr3_aa: CASSFPPVAGRFVEQYF